Listed here are 15 T cell receptor beta chains from one sample, sequenced in a study of molecular identifiers for immune sequencing clone quantification. TCRdb re-called the PCR reads with MiXCR, one entry per CDR3 protein. Of 490,000 or so distinct CDR3 sequences in the sample, roughly 23% were seen once. Specimen: naive CD8+ T cells from blood, with Jurkat cell RNA spiked in. The subset is: FACS-sorted CD8+CD4-CCR7+CD45RA+ naive T cells. These receptors were collected from a human donor in good health. Some libraries in this study had Jurkat cell RNA spiked in.

The V gene is TRBV6-5, the J gene TRBJ1-1; possible D gene TRBD1, 5 bases. This CDR3 comprises 14 residues. V was pared by 2 bases and J by 4 bases, with 11 bases between. Looked up from germline, CDR1 is MNHEY and CDR2 is SVGAGI. The CDR3 loop reads CASSYGRGGTEAFF. The CDR3 DNA reads as TGTGCCAGCAGTTACGGGAGGGGAGGCACTGAAGCTTTCTTT.

This clonotype was picked up a small number of times. The CDR3 sequence is CASGIGATYEQYF. CDR3 in DNA: TGTGCCAGCGGGATTGGCGCTACCTACGAGCAGTACTTC. This rearrangement joins TRBV6-2 or TRBV6-3 to TRBJ2-7; no definite D call. Per the germline V gene, CDR1 is MNHEY and CDR2 is SVGEGT. This CDR3 comprises 13 residues. Trimming cost V 8 bases and J 2 bases, with 13 bases left between them.

This clonotype was detected many times. The chain's CDR3 is CASSQEALAEETQYF. Here the CDR3 DNA reads TGCGCCAGCAGCCAAGAGGCGCTAGCTGAAGAGACCCAGTACTTC. This chain connects TRBV4-3 to TRBJ2-5; the D gene is possibly TRBD2 (5 bases). V lost 0 bases, J lost 3 bases, and 11 bases lay in between. CDR3 length: 15 residues. Germline loops: CDR1 LGHNA, CDR2 YSLEER.

The sample holds many counts of this clonotype. A junction boundary mismatches the germline segment, possibly from a read error. The chain is built from TRBV29-1 and TRBJ2-7; 14 bases agree with TRBD2. The CDR3 runs to 17 residues. From germline, CDR1 is SQVTM and CDR2 ANQGSEA. The CDR3 nucleotides read TGCAGCGCCCGAGGGACTAGCGGGAGTGTTTTCTCCCACGAGCAGTACTTC. Amino acid sequence: CSARGTSGSVFSHEQYF.

This clonotype has a count of ten or more. This rearrangement joins TRBV28 to TRBJ2-5, with 8 positions matching TRBD2. There are 18 residues in the CDR3. The V gene's germline CDR1 is MDHEN and CDR2 SYDVKM. Trimming removed 6 bases from V and 2 bases from J; junction bases left unmatched: 17. CDR3 region: CASSRRTSRGGGQETQYF. CDR3 DNA sequence: TGTGCCAGCAGCCGACGGACTAGCCGGGGAGGAGGGCAAGAGACCCAGTACTTC.

This sequence joins TRBV5-1 and TRBJ2-7; TRBD2 matches 10 bases. Losses at the gene ends were 4 bases for V and 5 bases for J; bases not matched to a gene: 6. Germline V gives CDR1 SGHRS, CDR2 YFSETQ. This CDR3 is built from 14 residues. CDR3 nucleotides: TGCGCCAGCAGCCCTAGCGGGAGTTATGACGAGCAGTACTTC. Encoded protein: CASSPSGSYDEQYF.

A remark on this clonotype: One base away lies a much larger clone, so this may be a sequencing read error. The chain employs TRBV9 and TRBJ2-2; no firm D call. V lost 2 bases and J 3 bases, leaving 17 bases between the germline ends. Germline V gene lookup returns CDR1 SGDLS and CDR2 YYNGEE. The CDR3 loop spans 17 amino acids. CDR3 DNA: TGTGCCAGCAGCGTTGGGAAAGATCACGCGGACACCGGGGAGCTGTTTTTT. Protein product: CASSVGKDHADTGELFF. The full variable domain, with the rest looked up from reference TRBV9 and TRBJ2-2, is DSGVTQTPKHLITATGQRVTLRCSPRSGDLSVYWYQQSLDQGLQFLIQYYNGEERAKGNILERFSAQQFPDLHSELNLSSLELGDSALYFCASSVGKDHADTGELFFGEGSRLTVL.

In this sample, this clonotype turned up a few times. The chain carries TRBV2 and TRBJ1-6; D not resolved. The CDR3 sequence is 17 residues long. Between the trimmed V and J ends, which lost 3 bases and 0 bases, there was a span of 12 bases. Germline V lookup: CDR1 SNHLY, CDR2 FYNNEI. In DNA, the CDR3 is TGTGCCAGCAGTGAGCTTACAGAGAGCTCCTATAATTCACCCCTCCACTTT. Amino acid sequence: CASSELTESSYNSPLHF.

Turning to this clonotype: A clone one base away is much larger, so this may be a read error. The chain recombines TRBV4-1 with TRBJ2-1, with 8 positions matching TRBD2. CDR3 size: 15 residues. The germline CDR1 and CDR2 sequences are MGHRA and YSYEKL. CDR3 residues: CANSQPTGGLYEQFF. Written as DNA, the CDR3 is TGCGCCAACAGCCAACCTACGGGGGGGCTTTATGAGCAGTTCTTC.

The chain carries TRBV25-1 and TRBJ2-2; 9 nucleotides align to TRBD2. The CDR3 spans 17 residues. V lost 8 bases to trimming and J lost 2 bases; unmatched junction nucleotides: 12. Germline CDR1 is MGHDK and CDR2 is SYGVNS. CDR3 region: CASENPLAGRNTGELFF. The CDR3 DNA reads as TGTGCCAGCGAAAACCCCCTAGCGGGACGTAACACCGGGGAGCTGTTTTTT.

The rearrangement joins TRBV5-8 to TRBJ1-4; perhaps TRBD1 as D (5 bases). CDR1 is SGHTS, CDR2 YDEGEE, per germline. V was shortened by 0 bases and J by 7 bases, with 16 bases between the two germline ends. The CDR3 contains 16 residues. The CDR3 loop reads CASSLEIGELGEKLFF. The CDR3 DNA is TGTGCCAGCAGCTTGGAAATAGGGGAGTTGGGTGAAAAACTGTTTTTT.

This clonotype has just a few counts. V usage is TRBV6-6 and J usage is TRBJ1-5, with D unclear. Per germline, CDR1 MNHNY and CDR2 SVGAGI (reference sequence). V gave up 7 bases and J gave up 5 bases, with 12 bases separating them. CDR3 length: 13 amino acids. CDR3 loop: CASNKRADQPQHF. DNA for the CDR3: TGTGCCAGCAATAAACGGGCTGATCAGCCCCAGCATTTT.

The chain is built from TRBV6-5 and TRBJ1-4; TRBD1 might be the D (5 bases). The CDR3 consists of 14 residues. V was clipped by 4 bases and J by 12 bases, with 18 bases between them. Germline-derived CDR1 and CDR2 are MNHEY and SVGAGI. The CDR3 spells CASSSASFAGELFF. CDR3 coding DNA: TGTGCCAGCAGTTCTGCCTCTTTCGCGGGGGAACTGTTTTTT.

About this clonotype: With a much larger clone just one base away, this may be a read error. V and J are TRBV7-9 and TRBJ1-4; D remains unclear. Germline assignment: CDR1 SEHNR and CDR2 FQNEAQ (reference sequence). CDR3 length: 14 amino acids. The CDR3 DNA reads as TGTACCAGCAGCTTACTTACGAGCAATGAAAAACTGTTTTTT. This encodes CTSSLLTSNEKLFF.

This clonotype was detected a few times. The chain joins TRBV7-9 to TRBJ1-4, with D uncertain. The CDR3 loop spans 16 amino acids. CDR1 is SEHNR and CDR2 is FQNEAQ in the germline V gene (reference sequence). V lost 1 base and J lost 10, with 19 bases in between. CDR3 loop: CASSLVSQRPSGKLFF. The CDR3 DNA reads TGTGCCAGCAGCTTAGTTTCCCAGCGGCCTTCGGGAAAACTGTTTTTT.